A single sample is the source of the 9 T cell receptor beta chains below, sequenced in a study of identical twins (dated by TCRdb to 2016 to 2018). The library was built by means of 5' RACE. The data were produced on an Illumina HiSeq 2000. Through fastp at Q25 and MiXCR, TCRdb rebuilt clones from the public reads, retaining in-frame beta chains. Each record represents a unique CDR3 protein, reported with the most common genes and DNA among its rows. For this sample the table gives 450,000 to 500,000 distinct CDR3 sequences, of which more than 13% were detected only once. The ten largest account for about 0.94% of the sample. These data were also filed under a second study, of yellow fever vaccine responses in identical twins.

The sequenced sample consisted of CD4+ T cells sorted from blood. The receptors were gathered from a young woman in good health.

This chain uses TRBV20-1 with TRBJ1-3; 10 bases align to TRBD1. J was trimmed by 5 bases and V by 0 bases; bases with no gene match: 4. Germline V lookup: CDR1 DFQATT, CDR2 SNEGSKA (reference sequence). This CDR3 is built from 15 residues. CDR3 coding DNA: TGCAGTGCTAGAGATTGGACAGGGGGAAGAAACACCATATATTTT. This sequence encodes CSARDWTGGRNTIYF.

This clonotype was counted only a few times. The gene calls are TRBV6-2 or TRBV6-3 and TRBJ2-2, with D uncertain. The CDR3 is made up of 13 amino acids. CDR1 and CDR2 (germline): MNHEY, SVGEGT. V lost 6 bases and J lost 6, with 11 bases in between. CDR3 DNA: TGTGCCAGCAGAAGGGAAGTCTCCGGGGAGCTGTTTTTT. It translates to CASRREVSGELFF.

V and J are TRBV4-2 and TRBJ1-6; D gene unclear. V dropped 0 bases and J dropped 7 bases, with 10 bases sitting between them. The germline CDR1 and CDR2 sequences are LGHNA and YNFKEQ. This CDR3 region has 15 residues. The CDR3 reads CASSQDGQVNSPLHF. The CDR3 bases are TGTGCCAGCAGCCAAGATGGCCAGGTGAATTCACCCCTCCACTTT.

This clonotype has more than one count but fewer than ten. The rearrangement links TRBV6-1 to TRBJ1-2; no definite D call. Germline lookup yields CDR1 MNHNS and CDR2 SASEGT. The CDR3 runs 12 residues. The ends were cut back, 2 bases at V and 4 bases at J, with 5 bases in the middle. The CDR3 is CASSESGYGYTF. The DNA for the CDR3 is TGTGCCAGCAGTGAATCGGGCTATGGCTACACCTTC.

This chain uses TRBV19 with TRBJ2-2; 9 nucleotides agree with TRBD2. CDR3 length: 15 residues. Trimming cost V 8 bases and J 1 base; bases outside gene matches: 5. Germline CDR1 and CDR2: LNHDA and SQIVND (reference sequence). The CDR3 DNA is TGTGCCAGTGTTAAGCGGGGGGAGAACACCGGGGAGCTGTTTTTT. Residues: CASVKRGENTGELFF.

This chain joins TRBV6-2 or TRBV6-3 and TRBJ2-1; 11 nucleotides agree with TRBD2. The length of the CDR3 is 16 residues. With V trimmed by 4 bases and J by 10 bases, 12 bases remained unmatched. From germline, CDR1 is MNHEY and CDR2 SVGEGT. CDR3 loop: CASSSRGTSGGREQFF. CDR3 DNA: TGTGCCAGCAGTTCGAGGGGGACTAGCGGTGGTAGGGAGCAGTTCTTC.

The rearrangement links TRBV2 to TRBJ2-2; weak D call: TRBD1 (5 bases). The germline V and J ends were trimmed by 9 bases and 5 bases, with 13 bases remaining between them. Germline V gives CDR1 SNHLY, CDR2 FYNNEI. This CDR3 contains 13 residues. The CDR3 nucleotides are TGTGCCAGTACGATTGACAGTACCGGGGAGCTGTTTTTT. This gives the protein CASTIDSTGELFF. Complete variable domain (other parts from reference TRBV2 and TRBJ2-2): EPEVTQTPSHQVTQMGQEVILRCVPISNHLYFYWYRQILGQKVEFLVSFYNNEISEKSEIFDDQFSVERPDGSNFTLKIRSTKLEDSAMYFCASTIDSTGELFFGEGSRLTVL.

This clonotype appeared a few times. V usage is TRBV6-9 and J usage is TRBJ1-5; weak D call: TRBD1 (5 bases). Per germline, CDR1 MNHGY and CDR2 SVAAGI. V was pared by 2 bases and J by 2 bases, with 10 bases between. This CDR3 comprises 15 residues. The CDR3 loop reads CASSYEGKRNQPQHF. The CDR3 region has the DNA TGTGCCAGCAGTTATGAGGGGAAGCGCAATCAGCCCCAGCATTTT.

This clonotype was seen more than once but under ten times. The rearrangement uses TRBV4-2 and TRBJ2-7; 9 nucleotides align to TRBD2. V trimming: 2 bases; J trimming: 6 bases; junction bases outside the gene matches: 8. Germline CDR1 LGHNA, CDR2 YNFKEQ. The CDR3 sequence is 15 residues long. The CDR3 loop is CASSQPSSGMAEQYF. The CDR3 DNA follows: TGTGCCAGCAGCCAACCTTCTAGCGGGATGGCCGAGCAGTACTTC.